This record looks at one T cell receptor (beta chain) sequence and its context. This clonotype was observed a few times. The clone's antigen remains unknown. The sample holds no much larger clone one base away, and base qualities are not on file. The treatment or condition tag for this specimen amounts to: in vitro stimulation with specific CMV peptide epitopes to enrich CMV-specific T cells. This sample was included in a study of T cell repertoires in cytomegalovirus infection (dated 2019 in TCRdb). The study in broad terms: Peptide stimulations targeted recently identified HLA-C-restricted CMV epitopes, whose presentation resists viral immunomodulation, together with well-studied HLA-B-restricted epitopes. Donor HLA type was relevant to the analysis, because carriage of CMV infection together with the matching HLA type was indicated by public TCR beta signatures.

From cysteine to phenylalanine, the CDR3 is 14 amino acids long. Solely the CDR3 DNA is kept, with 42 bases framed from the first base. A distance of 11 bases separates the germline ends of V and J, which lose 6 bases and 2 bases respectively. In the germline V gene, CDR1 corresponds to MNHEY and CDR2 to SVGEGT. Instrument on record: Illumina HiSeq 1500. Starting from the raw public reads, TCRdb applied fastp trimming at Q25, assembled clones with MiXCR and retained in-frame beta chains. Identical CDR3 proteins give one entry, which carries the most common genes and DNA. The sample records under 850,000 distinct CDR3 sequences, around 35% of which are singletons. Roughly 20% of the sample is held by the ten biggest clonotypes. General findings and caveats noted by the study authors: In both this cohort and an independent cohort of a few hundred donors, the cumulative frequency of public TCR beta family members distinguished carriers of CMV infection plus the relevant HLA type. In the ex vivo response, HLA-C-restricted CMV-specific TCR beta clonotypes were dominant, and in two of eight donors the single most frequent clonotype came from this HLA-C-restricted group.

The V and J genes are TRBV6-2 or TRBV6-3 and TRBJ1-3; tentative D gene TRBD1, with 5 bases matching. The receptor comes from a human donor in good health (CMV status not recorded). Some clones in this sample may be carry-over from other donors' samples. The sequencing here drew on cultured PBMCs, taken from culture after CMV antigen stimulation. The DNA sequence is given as TGTGCCAGCAGCCGGGGGACGCCTGGAAACACCATATATTTT. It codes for CASSRGTPGNTIYF.